This TCR beta chain was documented in a study of OX40 agonist ivuxolimab in advanced cancers. Overall study findings and caveats: Antigen specificity of clonally expanded peripheral T cells was not established. Clones of CD4+ and CD8+ blood T cells grew by week 6 at doses of 0.1 to 3.0 mg/kg.

The germline V gene encodes CDR1 MGHRA and CDR2 YSYEKL. The V and J ends lost 4 bases and 3 bases, in that order; junction bases with no gene match: 7. CDR3 length: 16 amino acids. Method: immunoSEQ multiplex PCR; TCRdb's copy keeps in-frame clones and lacks some. Altogether tens of thousands of clones are present, 80% to 90% being singletons, with the ten largest covering approximately 0.51%. Note on this clone: Its antigen is currently unknown.

Patients had blood sampled at baseline and again on cycle 4 day 1 and cycle 7 day 1. V and J are TRBV4-1 and TRBJ2-2; TRBD1 matches at 8 bases. The sequence was obtained from an adult with an advanced solid tumor such as melanoma, head and neck, liver or kidney cancer. Sequencing was performed on CD4+ or CD8+ T cells sorted from blood, taken in a trial of the OX40 agonist ivuxolimab. The CDR3 DNA follows: TGCGCCAGCAGCCGACAGGGGAAGCGGGACACCGGGGAGCTGTTTTTT. Translation gives CASSRQGKRDTGELFF.